Shown below are 6 T cell receptor beta chains from a single sample sequenced in a study of T-cell memory formation after mild COVID-19. TCRdb redid the calling of the 5' RACE reads with MiXCR, one entry per CDR3 protein. The sample includes 50,000 or so distinct CDR3 sequences, roughly 26% seen only once; the top ten take around 46%. Specimen: PBMCs or a T cell subset sorted from them (not recorded which). These receptors were taken from a young man who had mild COVID-19 (a few samples of this study predate the infection). Cell type and time point are not known.

The rearrangement uses TRBV7-9 and TRBJ2-7; 9 bases match TRBD2. With 4 bases clipped from V and 3 bases from J, the junction kept 10 bases outside the gene matches. The germline gives CDR1 SEHNR, CDR2 FQNEAQ (reference sequence). This CDR3 is built from 16 residues. The CDR3 DNA reads as TGTGCCAGCAGCTACGGTTTAGCGGGGGACTTCTACGAGCAGTACTTC. It specifies CASSYGLAGDFYEQYF.

This clonotype was observed a handful of times. The chain couples TRBV4-1 to TRBJ2-1; TRBD2 matches 10 bases. The CDR3 runs to 20 residues. Germline V gene data show CDR1 as MGHRA and CDR2 as YSYEKL. The V segment lost 0 bases and the J segment 4 bases; nucleotides outside the gene matches: 15. The CDR3: CASSQDYHLRAGGLYNEQFF. The DNA for the CDR3 is TGCGCCAGCAGCCAAGATTATCATCTTAGAGCGGGGGGGTTGTACAATGAGCAGTTCTTC.

This clonotype was detected a few times. This chain joins TRBV7-2 and TRBJ1-1, with a weak D call TRBD1 (6 bases). V was pared by 7 bases and J by 1 base, with 13 bases between. The germline gives CDR1 SGHTA, CDR2 FQGNSA. The CDR3 sequence is 14 residues long. Here the CDR3 DNA reads TGTGCCAGCATCGACTACAGGGCGAACACTGAAGCTTTCTTT. Residues: CASIDYRANTEAFF.

This clonotype has just a few counts. The J gene is TRBJ2-5, the V gene TRBV29-1; D gene uncertain. This CDR3 contains 11 residues. The germline V and J ends were trimmed by 4 bases and 2 bases, with 5 bases remaining between them. Germline loops: CDR1 SQVTM, CDR2 ANQGSEA. The CDR3 here is CSVVGQETQYF. DNA for the CDR3: TGCAGCGTTGTCGGGCAAGAGACCCAGTACTTC.

This chain connects TRBV6-2 or TRBV6-3 to TRBJ1-1; no reliable D call. There are 12 residues in the CDR3. Between the trimmed V and J ends, which lost 6 bases and 1 base, there was a span of 6 bases. CDR1 and CDR2 from the germline V gene are MNHEY and SVGEGT. CDR3 sequence: CASRGQNTEAFF. CDR3 coding DNA: TGTGCCAGCAGGGGCCAGAACACTGAAGCTTTCTTT.

This clonotype has just a few counts. V gene TRBV7-2 combines with J gene TRBJ2-7; tentative D call: TRBD1 (6 bases). The CDR3 is 16 residues long. Trimming took 0 bases from V and 0 from J, leaving 12 bases between them. In germline, CDR1 is SGHTA, CDR2 FQGNSA. CDR3 loop: CASSLALGQSSYEQYF. DNA of the CDR3: TGTGCCAGCAGCTTAGCGCTGGGACAAAGCTCCTACGAGCAGTACTTC.